This T cell receptor beta chain came from a study of spatial heterogeneity in lung cancer. Indicated time point: sample taken at primary tumor resection. Material for sequencing was whole RNA from tumor, nontumor lung or frozen PBMC, left unsorted. This clonotype is categorized as medium-sized (0.01 to 0.1%). Trimming removed 7 bases from V and 0 bases from J, with 9 bases in between. Germline values: CDR1 WNHNN, CDR2 SYGVQD (reference sequence). The CDR3 contains 13 residues. One entry per CDR3 protein, called by TCRdb with MiXCR from the 5' RACE reads. This sample has about 12,000 distinct CDR3 sequences, with more than 13% found just once.

The sample in question was PBMCs, obtained at surgery. The chain carries TRBV10-1 and TRBJ1-1; D ambiguous. This receptor was obtained from a female donor with early-stage non-small cell lung cancer. The CDR3 coding sequence is TGCGCCAGCACGAGCGTTTTGAACACTGAAGCTTTCTTT. This codes for CASTSVLNTEAFF.